The T cell receptor (beta chain) under discussion was sequenced for a study of post-analysis software for immune sequencing data. Study context: Included courses were relapsing-remitting and secondary progressive multiple sclerosis; progressive-relapsing multiple sclerosis was also included. Study results and limitations: TRBV segments more frequent in patients than in controls numbered roughly 5 and included TRBV5-6, TRBV5-1 and TRBV20-1. Batch-matched samples strongly co-clustered by F measure. For normalized Chao1 diversity, multiple sclerosis patients scored significantly lower than controls did.

Tagging with unique molecular identifiers was a feature of the TCR beta cDNA libraries. Each sample of about 0.9 to 11 million input T cells yielded 500,000 or so cDNA molecules, so each molecule approximated one T cell. TCRdb reprocessed the PCR reads via MiXCR and lists one record per CDR3 protein. The table records hundreds of thousands of distinct CDR3 sequences, about 27% of them present only once. Trimming cost V 0 bases and J 2 bases, with 17 bases left between them. The germline CDR1 and CDR2 sequences are SGHRS and YFSETQ. The CDR3 is made up of 17 amino acids. With respect to this clonotype: The antigen is undetermined.

The V call is TRBV5-1, the J call TRBJ1-1; D not resolved. Material for sequencing was blood. This receptor was taken from a girl aged 10-17 years with multiple sclerosis. CDR3 nucleotide sequence: TGCGCCAGCAGCTTGGCCGGGAGGGCCGACTTTAACACTGAAGCTTTCTTT. Residues: CASSLAGRADFNTEAFF.